Following are 2 T cell receptor beta chains from one sample sequenced in a study of T cells after yellow fever vaccination. TCRdb reanalysed the 5' RACE reads using MiXCR and keeps one entry per CDR3 protein. In the table there are roughly 350,000 distinct CDR3 sequences, approximately 4% of which are singletons. This specimen consisted of PBMCs, obtained 5 days after the yellow fever booster vaccination. These TCRs come from a man between 18 and 35 years old who received the YFV17D yellow fever vaccine.

This clonotype was recorded at least ten times. V and J are TRBV5-1 and TRBJ1-6, with TRBD1 as a possible D gene (5 bases). The CDR3 runs to 14 residues. Per the germline V gene, CDR1 is SGHRS and CDR2 is YFSETQ. Trimming took 4 bases from V and 7 from J, leaving 12 bases between them. The CDR3 spells CASSHRQQNSPLHF. CDR3 DNA sequence: TGCGCCAGCAGCCACCGACAGCAGAATTCACCCCTCCACTTT.

The chain employs TRBV7-6 and TRBJ1-2; D is perhaps TRBD1 (5 bases). Trimming removed 1 base from V and 4 bases from J, with 13 bases in between. This CDR3 is 15 amino acids long. Germline loops: CDR1 SGHVS, CDR2 FNYEAQ. The CDR3 spells CASSLEAGTPYGYTF. As DNA, the CDR3 is TGTGCCAGCAGCTTAGAGGCGGGGACCCCCTATGGCTACACCTTC.